The entry below describes one TCR beta chain. The antigen is not known. The CDR3 has 15 amino acids. V was clipped by 5 bases and J by 0 bases, with 8 bases between them. Per the germline V gene, CDR1 is SGHAT and CDR2 is FQDESV (reference sequence). The data belong to a study of beta chain features in type 1 diabetes. What was sequenced were expressed TCRB transcripts, since all of the isolated RNA had been reverse transcribed. Clones were sequenced by immunoSEQ multiplex PCR, and TCRdb holds only the in-frame ones, with some missing. The table has about 150,000 clones, 7.5% to 9.5% seen once. Study-wide results and limits: The study found moderately but significantly shorter TCRB CDR3s in all four CD4+ subsets of Type 1 diabetes patients. VDJ junctions sequenced from type 1 diabetes patients showed fewer insertions and more deletions. The study left unresolved whether HLA type influences TCRB rearrangement.

The gene calls are TRBV11-1 and TRBJ2-6; D unclear. The sequencing sample was made of central memory CD4+ T cells from blood. The TCR sequence derives from a woman aged 18 to 35 in good health. The CDR3 loop is CASSPDNSGANVLTF. The CDR3, as DNA: TGTGCCAGCAGCCCTGACAACTCTGGGGCCAACGTCCTGACTTTC. Complete variable domain (other parts from reference TRBV11-1 and TRBJ2-6): EAEVAQSPRYKITEKSQAVAFWCDPISGHATLYWYRQILGQGPELLVQFQDESVVDDSQLPKDRFSAERLKGVDSTLKIQPAELGDSAMYLCASSPDNSGANVLTFGAGSRLTVL.